Each of the 14 T cell receptor beta chains below was sequenced from the same sample in a study of blood T cell repertoires in COVID-19. Produced via immunoSEQ multiplex PCR; TCRdb's table is partial and in-frame only. The data hold about 230,000 clones, with around four fifths observed a single time. The sample consisted of peripheral blood. Receptors originate from a woman between 65 and 79 years old with active or convalescent COVID-19.

This clone was seen more than once but under ten times. The rearrangement uses TRBV10-3 and TRBJ1-5; TRBD1 agrees at 7 bases. The CDR3 is 14 amino acids. The germline V gene has CDR1 ENHRY and CDR2 SYGVKD. Germline trimming cut 4 bases from V and 7 bases from J; bases unmatched to any gene: 7. This CDR3 reads CAISGRQGGQPQHF. CDR3 nucleotide sequence: TGTGCCATCAGTGGCAGACAGGGTGGCCAGCCCCAGCATTTT.

This chain uses TRBV19 with TRBJ2-1; 10 bases are shared with TRBD2. CDR1 LNHDA and CDR2 SQIVND come from the germline V gene (reference sequence). Unmatched junction bases numbered 12, after V lost 5 bases and J lost 8 bases. The CDR3 contains 16 residues. The CDR3 DNA sequence: TGTGCCAGTAGTCTGTTGGCTAGCGGGAGTAAAGATGAGCAGTTCTTC. This sequence encodes CASSLLASGSKDEQFF.

The gene calls are TRBV11-1 and TRBJ2-4; TRBD2 agrees at 8 bases. The trim removed 5 bases at V and 3 bases at J, leaving 9 bases unmatched. CDR1 is SGHAT, CDR2 FQDESV, per germline (reference sequence). The CDR3 is 16 residues long. The CDR3 sequence: CASSRSGGIGKNIQYF. The CDR3 DNA follows: TGTGCCAGCAGCCGGTCGGGAGGGATTGGCAAAAACATTCAGTACTTC.

V gene TRBV9 combines with J gene TRBJ1-6, with 8 positions matching TRBD1. Germline lookup yields CDR1 SGDLS and CDR2 YYNGEE. There are 16 residues in the CDR3. Trimming cost V 0 bases and J 5 bases; bases outside gene matches: 4. This chain's CDR3 is CASSVEAGGDNSPLHF. The CDR3 nucleotides read TGTGCCAGCAGCGTAGAGGCAGGGGGCGATAATTCACCCCTCCACTTT.

This clone has a handful of counts. The chain links TRBV18 to TRBJ2-5, with 10 nucleotides matching TRBD1. The germline V gene has CDR1 KGHSH and CDR2 LQKENI. CDR3 length: 16 amino acids. With 3 bases clipped from V and 5 bases from J, the junction kept 9 bases outside the gene matches. The CDR3 spells CASSPADRGLVETQYF. In DNA form, the CDR3 reads TGTGCCAGCTCACCCGCTGACAGGGGGCTGGTTGAGACCCAGTACTTC.

The chain recombines TRBV28 with TRBJ1-2, with D possibly TRBD1 on 6 matching bases. The V end was cut by 5 bases, the J end by 0 bases, with 19 bases between. The CDR3 extends over 17 amino acids. CDR1 and CDR2 (germline): MDHEN, SYDVKM. For the CDR3, the DNA is TGTGCCAGCAGTAACCCGGGACAAGTAGGACCTAACTATGGCTACACCTTC. This codes for CASSNPGQVGPNYGYTF.

The gene calls are TRBV18 and TRBJ2-7, with D unclear. There are 17 residues in the CDR3. The germline CDR1 and CDR2 sequences are KGHSH and LQKENI. Trimming shortened V by 4 bases and J by 2 bases, and 21 bases separated the two germline ends. CDR3 DNA: TGTGCCAGCTCACTCCCACCCGGATACGGTAGCCCCTACGAGCAGTACTTC. Translation: CASSLPPGYGSPYEQYF.

V and J are TRBV25-1 and TRBJ2-3, with 12 bases identical to TRBD2. Looked up from germline, CDR1 is MGHDK and CDR2 is SYGVNS. This CDR3 contains 16 residues. V was pared by 5 bases and J by 4 bases, with 7 bases of the junction left unmatched. The CDR3 DNA is TGTGCCAGCAGTATCGGGACTAGCGGGCACTCAGATACGCAGTATTTT. Protein product: CASSIGTSGHSDTQYF.

This sequence joins TRBV6-6 and TRBJ2-1; 11 bases fit TRBD2. The CDR3 runs 18 residues. V lost 5 bases, J lost 2 bases, and 11 bases stayed unmatched. CDR1 MNHNY and CDR2 SVGAGI come from the germline V gene (reference sequence). CDR3: CASSLFATSGMTYNEQFF. The CDR3 DNA follows: TGTGCCAGCAGTCTATTCGCGACTAGCGGGATGACCTACAATGAGCAGTTCTTC.

V usage is TRBV19 and J usage is TRBJ2-6; D perhaps matches TRBD2 (7 bases). The CDR3 length is 16 residues. Deletions cut 7 bases from V and 1 base from J, with 14 bases between. Germline loops: CDR1 LNHDA, CDR2 SQIVND (reference sequence). The CDR3 sequence is CASTRGGTSGANVLTF. The CDR3 DNA reads as TGTGCCAGTACAAGGGGGGGGACATCTGGGGCCAACGTCCTGACTTTC.

The V and J genes are TRBV28 and TRBJ2-3; 13 bases are a match to TRBD2. The CDR3 is made up of 15 amino acids. The V and J ends lost 7 bases and 4 bases, in that order; junction bases with no gene match: 5. Germline V lookup: CDR1 MDHEN, CDR2 SYDVKM. The CDR3 sequence is CASILTSGRPDTQYF. The CDR3 DNA sequence: TGTGCCAGCATCCTGACTAGCGGGAGGCCAGATACGCAGTATTTT.

The V call is TRBV25-1, the J call TRBJ1-3; TRBD1 might be the D (5 bases). The CDR3 runs 14 residues. The germline V gene has CDR1 MGHDK and CDR2 SYGVNS. V was trimmed by 4 bases and J by 3 bases, leaving 10 bases between them. CDR3 amino acids: CASSVQGGGNTIYF. DNA of the CDR3: TGTGCCAGCAGTGTCCAGGGTGGTGGAAACACCATATATTTT.

The V call is TRBV5-4, the J call TRBJ1-2, with 9 bases identical to TRBD1. From germline, CDR1 is SGHNT and CDR2 YYREEE (reference sequence). The J segment lost 6 bases and the V segment lost 4 bases, leaving 7 bases of the junction unmatched. The CDR3 has 14 amino acids. For the CDR3, the DNA is TGTGCCAGCAGCCAGCCAGGGACAGGGAATGGCTACACCTTC. It encodes CASSQPGTGNGYTF.

The CDR3 region has the DNA TGTGCCAGCAGCAAAGCCCTACCGCTGAGCGGGGGATACAATGAGCAGTTCTTC. It encodes CASSKALPLSGGYNEQFF. J is TRBJ2-1 and V is TRBV21-1; the table assigns TRBD2, which was not confirmed against the DNA. TRBV21-1 is a pseudogene segment. The CDR3 contains 18 residues.